This T cell receptor beta chain was obtained from a study of blood T cell repertoires in COVID-19 (dated by TCRdb to about 2020). In terms of the full investigation: Samples covering the acute and convalescent phases of COVID-19 were provided by collaborators in the United States, Italy and Spain. A de-identified subject ID, COVID-19 status, age in years and sex were almost always included in the sample metadata. The repertoires were released in a freely available public database meant as a resource for research on the immune response to SARS-CoV-2. Samples were obtained from the ongoing ImmuneRACE study (first 160 participants) and from over 1,000 subjects provided by 6 global collaborators. Subjects who had been exposed to COVID-19, were actively infected with it, or had recovered from it provided the deeply sampled blood TCRbeta repertoires that made up the dataset. The prospective study material was composed of cDNA or gDNA derived from T cells, B-cell-depleted T cells, or PBMCs. HLA class I and class II types, where available, came from metadata supplied by the sample provider rather than from assay-based typing. Results the study describes overall, beyond this receptor: How much clinical and demographic metadata was included differed by source and by participant, and the metadata was provided uncurated.

The CDR3, from cysteine to phenylalanine, totals 20 residues. Left in the record is the CDR3 DNA by itself, 60 bases read in frame from the first base. A distance of 26 bases separates the germline ends of V and J, which lose 0 bases and 6 bases respectively. CDR1 and CDR2 are read off the germline V gene as MGHRA and YSYEKL. Collaborating institutions collected whole blood in K2EDTA tubes following their own protocols. For TCRbeta analysis, collaborator samples were shipped as frozen whole blood, as isolated PBMCs, or as DNA extracted from either sample type. On this clone: Its antigen has not been determined. Nothing much larger sits one base from this clone, and base qualities are not available.

TCRbeta CDR3 regions were amplified from genomic DNA using the immunoSEQ Assay, a bias-controlled multiplex PCR. Processing in the source paper ran as follows. Nucleated cell counts per sample were estimated from amplification of reference gene primers within the assay. To quantify the absolute abundance of each unique TCRbeta CDR3 rearrangement, sequence reads were collapsed and filtered. Productive Simpson clonality was computed per sample as the square root of Simpson's diversity index over productive rearrangements. Entries here come from immuneACCESS through TCRdb and include only in-frame sequences with V and J called. Some clones fail to appear in such tables; in the studies checked, an unresolved V gene covers under half of the shortfall, and the cause of the remainder is unknown. V and J calls and clone size are as listed in that table; D and trimming were resolved from the DNA. The sample records tens of thousands of clones, over 75% of which are singletons. Of the sample, roughly 6.2% is held by the ten largest clones.

The chain links TRBV4-1 with TRBJ2-2; the D gene is not confidently resolved. The sample consisted of peripheral blood. The TCR was taken from a man aged 45-60 years with active COVID-19. The sequenced DNA is TGCGCCAGCAGCCAAGATTACTCACAACGCCGTCAAGGCCGGGCCGGGGAGCTGTTTTTT. Its translation is CASSQDYSQRRQGRAGELFF.